The clone carrying this T cell receptor (beta chain) was detected a few times. Authors' analysis steps: It was from reference gene primer amplification that nucleated cell counts were estimated. This table comes from immunoSEQ multiplex PCR, and its TCRdb copy is limited to in-frame clones, with some not included. V, J and clone size are taken as reported in that table, and D and trimming were inferred from the DNA itself. The sample has 180,000 or so clones; about 81% are singletons. The sample belongs to a study of blood T cell repertoires in COVID-19. The overall study: The samples span acute and convalescent COVID-19 from the United States, Italy and Spain. T cells, B-cell-depleted T cells, or PBMCs provided the cDNA or gDNA that served as material.

CDR3 length: 15 residues. J was trimmed by 6 bases and V by 4 bases; bases with no gene match: 7. Germline V lookup: CDR1 SGHTA, CDR2 FQGNSA. V usage is TRBV7-2 and J usage is TRBJ2-1, with TRBD2 matching over 9 bases. The TCR sequence derives from a woman at least 80 years old with COVID-19, enrolled during active disease. Sequenced sample: peripheral blood. The CDR3 DNA sequence: TGTGCCAGCAGCTCTTTAGCGGGAGTGGCCAATGAGCAGTTCTTC. Translated, it gives CASSSLAGVANEQFF.